The T cell receptor beta chain under discussion was sequenced for a study of CD8 T cells in Susac syndrome. TCR beta from blood CD8+ and CD4+ T cells was sequenced. Reverse transcription of about 0.5 to 1 ug RNA was carried out with random hexamers. MiXCR was run by TCRdb on the immunoSEQ multiplex PCR reads, yielding one entry per CDR3 protein. Of some 150,000 distinct CDR3 sequences in the sample, approximately 94% are singletons; the top ten hold more than 0.065%. Findings and limits, study-wide: It was acknowledged in the study that the number of individuals who were included in its TCR sequencing and HLA analysis was relatively small.

The CDR3 consists of 15 residues. V was clipped by 4 bases and J by 0 bases, with 14 bases between them. CDR1 is DFQATT, CDR2 SNEGSKA, per germline (reference sequence). Regarding this clonotype: Its matching antigen is unknown.

The chain is built from TRBV20-1 and TRBJ2-3; D gene uncertain. Sequencing was performed on CD4+ T cells from PBMCs. The source is a human donor in good health. The CDR3 DNA reads as TGCAGTGCTATAGAGATCCGCGGTAGCACAGATACGCAGTATTTT. This encodes CSAIEIRGSTDTQYF.